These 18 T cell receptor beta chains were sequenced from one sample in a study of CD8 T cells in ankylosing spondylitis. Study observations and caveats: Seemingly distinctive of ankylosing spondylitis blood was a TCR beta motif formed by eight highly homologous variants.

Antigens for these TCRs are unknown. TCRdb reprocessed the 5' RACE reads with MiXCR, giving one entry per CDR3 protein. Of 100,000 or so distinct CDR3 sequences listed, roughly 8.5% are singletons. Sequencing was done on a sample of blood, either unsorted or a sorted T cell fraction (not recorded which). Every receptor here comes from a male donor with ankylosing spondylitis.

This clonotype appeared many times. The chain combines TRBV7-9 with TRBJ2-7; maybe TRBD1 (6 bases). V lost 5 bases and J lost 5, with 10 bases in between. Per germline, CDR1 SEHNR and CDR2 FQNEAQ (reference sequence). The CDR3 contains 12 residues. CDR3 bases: TGTGCCAGCAGCATTTACAGGGACGAGCAGTACTTC. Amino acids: CASSIYRDEQYF.

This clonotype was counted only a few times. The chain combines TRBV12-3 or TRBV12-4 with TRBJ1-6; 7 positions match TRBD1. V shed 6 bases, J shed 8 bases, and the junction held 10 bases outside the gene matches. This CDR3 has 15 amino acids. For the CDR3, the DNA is TGTGCCAGCAGCCTAACAGGGGCAGGGTATTCACCCCTCCACTTT. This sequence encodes CASSLTGAGYSPLHF.

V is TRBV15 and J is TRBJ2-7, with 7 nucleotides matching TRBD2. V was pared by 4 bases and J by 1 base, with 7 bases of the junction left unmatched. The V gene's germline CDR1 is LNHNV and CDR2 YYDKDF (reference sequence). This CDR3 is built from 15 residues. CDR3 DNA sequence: TGTGCCACCAGCAATGCGCGGGAGCTGTCCTACGAGCAGTACTTC. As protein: CATSNARELSYEQYF.

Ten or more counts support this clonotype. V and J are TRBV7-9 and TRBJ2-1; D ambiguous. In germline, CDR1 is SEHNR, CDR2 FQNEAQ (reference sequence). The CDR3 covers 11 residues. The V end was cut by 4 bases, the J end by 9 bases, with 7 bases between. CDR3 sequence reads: CASSYGSEQFF. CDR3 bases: TGTGCCAGCAGCTACGGTAGTGAGCAGTTCTTC.

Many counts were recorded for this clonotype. The CDR3 loop is CASSLDGNSYNEQFF. The CDR3 nucleotides are TGTGCCAGCAGTTTAGACGGAAATTCCTACAATGAGCAGTTCTTC. This chain joins TRBV12-3 or TRBV12-4 and TRBJ2-1; D is ambiguous. The V end lost 1 base, the J end lost 1 base, and 8 bases lay between the germline ends. The CDR3 contains 15 residues.

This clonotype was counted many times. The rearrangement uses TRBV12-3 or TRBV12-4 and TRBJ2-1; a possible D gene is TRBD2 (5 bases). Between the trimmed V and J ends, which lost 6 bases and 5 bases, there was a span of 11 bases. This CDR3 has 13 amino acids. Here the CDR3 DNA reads TGTGCCAGCAGCTACCAGAGGGACAATGAGCAGTTCTTC. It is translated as CASSYQRDNEQFF.

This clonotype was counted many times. The DNA for the CDR3 is TGTGCCAGCAGCCCCATCTCCAGCAATCAGCCCCAGCATTTT. The encoded protein is CASSPISSNQPQHF. This chain joins TRBV27 and TRBJ1-5, with D unresolved. V was pared by 6 bases and J by 1 base, with 10 bases between. Germline V CDR1 and CDR2: MNHEY, SMNVEV (reference sequence). CDR3 length equals 14 residues.

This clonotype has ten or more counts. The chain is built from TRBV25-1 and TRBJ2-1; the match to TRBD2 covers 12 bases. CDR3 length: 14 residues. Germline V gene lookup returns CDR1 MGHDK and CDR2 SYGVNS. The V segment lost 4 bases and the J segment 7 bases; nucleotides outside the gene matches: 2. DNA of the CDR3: TGTGCCAGCAGTGGACTAGCGGGAGTTAATGAGCAGTTCTTC. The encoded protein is CASSGLAGVNEQFF. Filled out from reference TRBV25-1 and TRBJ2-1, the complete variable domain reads EADIYQTPRYLVIGTGKKITLECSQTMGHDKMYWYQQDPGMELHLIHYSYGVNSTEKGDLSSESTVSRIRTEHFPLTLESARPSHTSQYLCASSGLAGVNEQFFGPGTRLTVL.

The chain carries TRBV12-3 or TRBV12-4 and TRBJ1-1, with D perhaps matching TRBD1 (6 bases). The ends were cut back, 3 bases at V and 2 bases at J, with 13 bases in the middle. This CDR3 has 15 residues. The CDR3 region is CASSFGGTINTEAFF. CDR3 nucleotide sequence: TGTGCCAGCAGTTTTGGTGGGACAATAAACACTGAAGCTTTCTTT.

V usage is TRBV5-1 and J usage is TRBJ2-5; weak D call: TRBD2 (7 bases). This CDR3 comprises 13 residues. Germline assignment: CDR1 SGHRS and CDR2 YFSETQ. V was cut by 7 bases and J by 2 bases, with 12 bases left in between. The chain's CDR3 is CASYEGGQETQYF. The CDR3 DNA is TGCGCCAGCTACGAGGGGGGGCAAGAGACCCAGTACTTC.

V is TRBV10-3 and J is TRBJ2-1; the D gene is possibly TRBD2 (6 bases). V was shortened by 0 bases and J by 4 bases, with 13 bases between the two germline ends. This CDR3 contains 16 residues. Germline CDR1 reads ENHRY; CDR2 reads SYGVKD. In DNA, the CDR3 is TGTGCCATCAGTGAGTCCGCCGGGACTGTATACAATGAGCAGTTCTTC. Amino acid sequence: CAISESAGTVYNEQFF.

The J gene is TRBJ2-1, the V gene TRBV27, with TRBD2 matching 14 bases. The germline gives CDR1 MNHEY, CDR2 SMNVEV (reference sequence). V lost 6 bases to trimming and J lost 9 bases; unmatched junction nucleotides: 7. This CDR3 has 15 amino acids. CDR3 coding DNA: TGTGCCAGCAGCTTGGGGACTAGCGGGAGAAGTGAGCAGTTCTTC. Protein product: CASSLGTSGRSEQFF.

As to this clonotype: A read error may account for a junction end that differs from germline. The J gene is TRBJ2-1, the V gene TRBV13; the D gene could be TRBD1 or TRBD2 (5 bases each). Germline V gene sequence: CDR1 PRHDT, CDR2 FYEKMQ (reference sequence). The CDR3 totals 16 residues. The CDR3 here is CASSPRWGSSNNEQFF. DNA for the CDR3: TGTGCCAGCAGCCCACGGTGGGGGAGCTCCAACAATGAGCAGTTCTTC.

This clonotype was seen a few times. The DNA for the CDR3 is TGCAGTGCTAGCGTTTTTGGGACGCCGATTCGACAAGAGACCCAGTACTTC. This sequence encodes CSASVFGTPIRQETQYF. This rearrangement joins TRBV20-1 to TRBJ2-5; either TRBD1 or TRBD2 may fit D (5 bases each). In germline, CDR1 is DFQATT, CDR2 SNEGSKA (reference sequence). With 3 bases removed from V and 2 bases from J, the gap between germline ends came to 22 bases. This CDR3 contains 17 residues.

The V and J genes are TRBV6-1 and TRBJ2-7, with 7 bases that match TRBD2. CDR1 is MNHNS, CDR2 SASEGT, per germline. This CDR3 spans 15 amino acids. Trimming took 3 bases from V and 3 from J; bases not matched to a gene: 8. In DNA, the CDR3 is TGTGCCAGCAGTGAGGGGGGACTACCTAACTACGAGCAGTACTTC. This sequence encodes CASSEGGLPNYEQYF.

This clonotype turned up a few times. The CDR3 sequence is CASTRAGPYNEQFF. The DNA of the CDR3 is TGTGCCAGCACGCGAGCGGGGCCATACAATGAGCAGTTCTTC. The V call is TRBV6-4, the J call TRBJ2-1; 7 bases map to TRBD2. Looked up from germline, CDR1 is MRHNA and CDR2 is SNTAGT. The CDR3 consists of 14 residues. V lost 7 bases to trimming and J lost 4 bases; unmatched junction nucleotides: 7.

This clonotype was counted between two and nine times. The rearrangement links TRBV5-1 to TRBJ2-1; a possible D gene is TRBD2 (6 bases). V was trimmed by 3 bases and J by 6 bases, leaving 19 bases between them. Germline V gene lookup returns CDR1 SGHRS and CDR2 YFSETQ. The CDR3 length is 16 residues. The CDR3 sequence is CASSSWEAVDLNEQFF. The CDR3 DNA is TGCGCCAGCAGCTCGTGGGAGGCGGTCGACCTCAATGAGCAGTTCTTC.

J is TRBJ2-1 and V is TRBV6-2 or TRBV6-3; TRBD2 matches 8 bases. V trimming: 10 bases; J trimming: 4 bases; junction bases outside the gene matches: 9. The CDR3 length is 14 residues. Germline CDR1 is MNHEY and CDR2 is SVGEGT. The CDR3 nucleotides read TGTGCCACTGCCGAGGCTAGCGGGTACAATGAGCAGTTCTTC. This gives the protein CATAEASGYNEQFF.